Following are 15 T cell receptor beta chains from one sample sequenced in a study of T cells in Graves' hyperthyroidism and ophthalmopathy. Amplified regions were TCR beta CDR3 sequences from RNA transcripts. The HTBI set primed first-round TCR CDR3 RT-PCR. From the multiplex PCR reads, TCRdb called clonotypes with MiXCR, one entry per CDR3 protein. Among about 580,000 distinct CDR3 sequences, over 11% were seen once, and the ten largest hold almost 6%. The material sequenced was blood. These receptors all come from a woman aged 25 to 45 with Graves' hyperthyroidism that later progressed to Graves' ophthalmopathy.

With respect to this clonotype: The conserved closing phenylalanine or tryptophan is absent in this CDR3, likely reflecting a read error. No DNA is shown, since the ends of the CDR3 on it are uncertain; the CDR3 is the one TCRdb lists. The rearrangement joins TRBV11-2 to TRBJ1-2; the D segment call TRBD1 is taken from the table without a DNA check. Germline V gene data show CDR1 as SGHAT and CDR2 as FQNNGV. Ends included, the CDR3 has 15 residues. The CDR3 spells CATGQGTISDYGCTL.

V and J are TRBV12-3 or TRBV12-4 and TRBJ1-5, with a possible D match to TRBD1 (5 bases). V lost 7 bases and J lost 7, with 14 bases in between. The CDR3 is 13 amino acids. Here the CDR3 reads CASNPGRGQPQHF. DNA of the CDR3: TGTGCCAGCAATCCCGGTAGGGGCCAGCCCCAGCATTTT.

The count of this clonotype is one. This chain uses TRBV20-1 with TRBJ2-7, with 12 bases that match TRBD2. The CDR3 has 15 amino acids. After removal of 2 bases from V and 2 bases from J, the junction contained 4 bases not matched to a gene. Germline V gives CDR1 DFQATT, CDR2 SNEGSKA (reference sequence). The CDR3, as DNA: TGCAGTGCTAGATCCGGACTAGCGGGACCCTACGAGCAGTACTTC. It yields the protein CSARSGLAGPYEQYF.

This clonotype was seen only a few times. The chain carries TRBV18 and TRBJ1-2; D is unclear. Between the trimmed V and J ends, which lost 6 bases and 4 bases, there was a span of 12 bases. This CDR3 spans 13 amino acids. Germline CDR1 reads KGHSH; CDR2 reads LQKENI. The CDR3 reads CASSPLGPYGYTF. Written as DNA, the CDR3 is TGTGCCAGCTCCCCTCTCGGGCCCTATGGCTACACCTTC.

The rearrangement uses TRBV3-1 and TRBJ2-7, with D perhaps TRBD1 (6 bases). Germline-derived CDR1 and CDR2 are LGHDT and YNNKEL (reference sequence). V gave up 2 bases and J gave up 6 bases, with 14 bases separating them. This CDR3 spans 14 amino acids. Written as DNA, the CDR3 is TGTGCCAGCAGCCAATTTGACAGGCTGATCGAGCAGTACTTC. It is translated as CASSQFDRLIEQYF.

This clonotype has a handful of counts. The chain joins TRBV6-1 to TRBJ2-3; TRBD2 aligns across 10 bases. The CDR3 extends over 15 amino acids. The ends lost 5 bases at V and 3 bases at J; junction bases unmatched: 5. Germline CDR1 and CDR2: MNHNS and SASEGT. CDR3 nucleotides: TGTGCCAGCAGTCATAAGACTAGCGGGACAGATACGCAGTATTTT. It is translated as CASSHKTSGTDTQYF.

This clonotype was observed at least ten times. Mismatch with germline at one junction end may stem from a read error. This chain links TRBV20-1 with TRBJ2-3; D is uncertain. CDR1 is DFQATT and CDR2 is SNEGSKA in the germline V gene (reference sequence). The CDR3 spans 12 residues. The CDR3 is CSARPPTDTQCF. CDR3 bases: TGCAGTGCTAGACCTCCCACAGATACGCAGTGTTTT.

In this sample, this clonotype turned up a few times. The genes are TRBV14 and TRBJ1-1; 9 nucleotides line up with TRBD1. The CDR3 totals 19 residues. CDR1 and CDR2 (germline): SGHDN, FVKESK. J was trimmed by 0 bases and V by 3 bases; bases with no gene match: 14. This CDR3 is CASSHGPGQGSSMNTEAFF. CDR3 DNA: TGTGCCAGCAGCCATGGCCCGGGACAGGGAAGTTCGATGAACACTGAAGCTTTCTTT. Based on the CDR3 plus reference TRBV14 and TRBJ1-1, the full variable domain is EAGVTQFPSHSVIEKGQTVTLRCDPISGHDNLYWYRRVMGKEIKFLLHFVKESKQDESGMPNNRFLAERTGGTYSTLKVQPAELEDSGVYFCASSHGPGQGSSMNTEAFFGQGTRLTVV.

This clonotype was picked up many times. V gene TRBV19 combines with J gene TRBJ1-1; no clear D gene. From germline, CDR1 is LNHDA and CDR2 SQIVND (reference sequence). This CDR3 spans 16 amino acids. Trimming shortened V by 0 bases and J by 4 bases, and 15 bases separated the two germline ends. CDR3 in DNA: TGTGCCAGTAGTATAGACCCCCCCCGGTTAGTCACTGAAGCTTTCTTT. As protein: CASSIDPPRLVTEAFF.

This clonotype was seen many times. The chain uses TRBV11-1 and TRBJ2-5; D ambiguous. The V end was cut by 2 bases, the J end by 4 bases, with 11 bases between. The CDR3 is 14 residues long. Germline V gene data show CDR1 as SGHAT and CDR2 as FQDESV (reference sequence). The CDR3 protein is CASSLMHGLETQYF. For the CDR3, the DNA is TGTGCCAGCAGCTTAATGCATGGGTTAGAGACCCAGTACTTC.

There are many counts of this clonotype. The chain has TRBV12-3 or TRBV12-4 and TRBJ1-1; D may be TRBD1 (5 bases). V gave up 3 bases and J gave up 1 base, with 9 bases separating them. The CDR3 spans 14 residues. CDR3 region: CASSLGEGNTEAFF. The DNA of the CDR3 is TGTGCCAGCAGTTTGGGGGAGGGGAACACTGAAGCTTTCTTT.

The V call is TRBV20-1, the J call TRBJ2-4, with D hard to call. V was pared by 4 bases and J by 7 bases, with 8 bases between. From germline, CDR1 is DFQATT and CDR2 SNEGSKA (reference sequence). CDR3 length equals 11 residues. The CDR3 is CSAKVLNIQYF. Here the CDR3 DNA reads TGCAGTGCTAAGGTTCTGAACATTCAGTACTTC.

This clonotype was seen ten or more times. The rearrangement uses TRBV30 and TRBJ2-3; D call uncertain. V dropped 1 base and J dropped 0 bases, with 2 bases sitting between them. CDR1 is GTSNPN and CDR2 is SVGIG in the germline V gene (reference sequence). There are 12 residues in the CDR3. This CDR3 reads CAWSASTDTQYF. For the CDR3, the DNA is TGTGCCTGGAGTGCTAGCACAGATACGCAGTATTTT. Supplemented by reference TRBV30 and TRBJ2-3, the full variable domain reads SQTIHQWPATLVQPVGSPLSLECTVEGTSNPNLYWYRQAAGRGLQLLFYSVGIGQISSEVPQNLSASRPQDRQFILSSKKLLLSDSGFYLCAWSASTDTQYFGPGTRLTVL.

This clonotype appeared many times. The CDR3 DNA reads TGTGCCAGCAGTGGTTATACGCAGTATTTT. The encoded protein is CASSGYTQYF. V and J are TRBV2 and TRBJ2-3, with unresolved D. The CDR3 is made up of 10 amino acids. Trimming shortened V by 4 bases and J by 7 bases, and 3 bases separated the two germline ends. Germline lookup yields CDR1 SNHLY and CDR2 FYNNEI.

The V and J genes are TRBV7-3 and TRBJ2-7, with 7 bases lining up with TRBD2. This CDR3 has 15 residues. J was trimmed by 2 bases and V by 5 bases; bases with no gene match: 9. CDR1 is SGHTA and CDR2 is FQGTGA in the germline V gene. CDR3 in amino acids: CASSPSLARPYEQYF. The CDR3 DNA sequence: TGTGCCAGCAGCCCATCACTAGCGCGGCCCTACGAGCAGTACTTC.